This T cell receptor (beta chain) was sequenced during a study of shared clonotypes between healthy human individuals. Trimming pared 6 bases from V and 5 bases from J, leaving 20 bases between. This CDR3 has 15 amino acids. The V gene's germline CDR1 is SNHLY and CDR2 FYNNEI. Whole-study results and caveats: The low donor count limited represented genetic and exposure-history diversity. Several donors showed sharing of approximately 5% of naive CD4 clonotypes. Clonotypes not shared had lower generation probabilities than those common to all four donors.

A remark on this clone: What it binds is not known.

Produced via immunoSEQ multiplex PCR; TCRdb's table is partial and in-frame only. The sample consists of approximately 2,300,000 clones, 85% to 95% of them appearing once. This TCR was recovered from a man between 18 and 35 years old in good health. Some clones in this sample may be carry-over from other donors' samples. V gene TRBV2 combines with J gene TRBJ2-7; possible D gene TRBD2, 6 bases. Input material: naive CD4+ T cells from PBMCs. Subset specified: CD45RA+ positively selected. CDR3 sequence: CASRDPAGSDNEQYF. CDR3 bases: TGTGCCAGCAGGGATCCTGCGGGATCCGACAACGAGCAGTACTTC.